The 14 T cell receptor beta chains reported below all come from one sample, sequenced in a study of shared clonotypes between healthy human individuals. Sequenced by immunoSEQ multiplex PCR; TCRdb stores in-frame clones only, minus some. The table records roughly 2.6 million clones, approximately 90% of them present only once. Sequencing was performed on naive CD4+ T cells sorted from blood. Stated subset: CD45RA+ positively selected. The receptors originated from a man between 18 and 29 years old in good health.

The rearrangement uses TRBV6-1 and TRBJ2-7; D is unclear. Germline CDR1 and CDR2: MNHNS and SASEGT. The CDR3 contains 15 residues. The V end was cut by 5 bases, the J end by 0 bases, with 14 bases between. CDR3 amino acids: CASSPGFALSYEQYF. The CDR3 nucleotides are TGTGCCAGCAGTCCCGGATTCGCCCTCTCCTACGAGCAGTACTTC.

The V gene is TRBV7-9, the J gene TRBJ2-5; the match to TRBD1 covers 8 bases. The CDR3 sequence is 14 residues long. V shed 5 bases, J shed 2 bases, and the junction held 4 bases outside the gene matches. Germline CDR1 is SEHNR and CDR2 is FQNEAQ (reference sequence). CDR3 sequence (DNA): TGTGCCAGCAGCAACCGACAGGGGCAAGAGACCCAGTACTTC. Amino acids: CASSNRQGQETQYF. Combining the CDR3 with reference TRBV7-9 and TRBJ2-5 gives the whole variable domain DTGVSQNPRHKITKRGQNVTFRCDPISEHNRLYWYRQTLGQGPEFLTYFQNEAQLEKSRLLSDRFSAERPKGSFSTLEIQRTEQGDSAMYLCASSNRQGQETQYFGPGTRLLVL.

This sequence joins TRBV2 and TRBJ2-7; the match to TRBD1 covers 8 bases. The CDR3 spans 17 residues. Germline lookup yields CDR1 SNHLY and CDR2 FYNNEI. V shed 6 bases, J shed 2 bases, and the junction held 15 bases outside the gene matches. CDR3 residues: CASRSVDRAPRPYEQYF. The CDR3 nucleotides are TGTGCCAGCAGATCGGTGGACAGGGCTCCCCGTCCCTACGAGCAGTACTTC. The full variable domain, with the rest looked up from reference TRBV2 and TRBJ2-7, is EPEVTQTPSHQVTQMGQEVILRCVPISNHLYFYWYRQILGQKVEFLVSFYNNEISEKSEIFDDQFSVERPDGSNFTLKIRSTKLEDSAMYFCASRSVDRAPRPYEQYFGPGTRLTVT.

Turning to this clone: One end of the junction varies from germline; a read error may be responsible. V is TRBV5-1 and J is TRBJ2-5; 8 positions match TRBD1. Looked up from germline, CDR1 is SGHRS and CDR2 is YFSETQ. The CDR3 is 15 amino acids. The CDR3 DNA reads as TGCGCCAGCAGCTTGGCCGACAGGGGCCAAGAGTCCCAGTACTTC. Translating it yields CASSLADRGQESQYF.

This chain connects TRBV6-6 to TRBJ1-4, with D possibly matching TRBD1 (5 bases). The germline CDR1 and CDR2 sequences are MNHNY and SVGAGI (reference sequence). The CDR3 length is 13 residues. The germline V and J ends were trimmed by 9 bases and 5 bases, with 13 bases remaining between them. This CDR3 reads CASRDGGNEKLFF. CDR3 coding DNA: TGTGCCAGTAGGGACGGCGGGAATGAAAAACTGTTTTTT.

The chain recombines TRBV6-1 with TRBJ1-4; the match to TRBD1 covers 9 bases. The germline gives CDR1 MNHNS, CDR2 SASEGT. CDR3 length: 14 amino acids. The V segment lost 6 bases and the J segment 8 bases; nucleotides outside the gene matches: 7. The CDR3 loop reads CASRLGQGVEKLFF. CDR3 sequence (DNA): TGTGCCAGCAGGTTGGGACAGGGTGTAGAAAAACTGTTTTTT.

The chain employs TRBV10-1 and TRBJ2-1; 14 nucleotides line up with TRBD2. Germline-derived CDR1 and CDR2 are WNHNN and SYGVQD (reference sequence). Losses at the gene ends were 0 bases for V and 9 bases for J; bases not matched to a gene: 7. The CDR3 consists of 17 residues. This CDR3 reads CASSESVGLAGGSEQFF. Here the CDR3 DNA reads TGCGCCAGCAGTGAGTCCGTTGGACTAGCGGGAGGTAGTGAGCAGTTCTTC.

The CDR3 region is CASSLEGGIGYTF. The CDR3 coding sequence is TGTGCCAGCAGCTTAGAAGGGGGGATTGGCTACACCTTC. This rearrangement joins TRBV7-9 to TRBJ1-2; tentative D call: TRBD1 (6 bases). Deletions cut 1 base from V and 7 bases from J, with 10 bases between. CDR3 length equals 13 residues. Germline CDR1 SEHNR, CDR2 FQNEAQ (reference sequence).

The chain joins TRBV27 to TRBJ1-2; D might be TRBD1 (5 bases). V shed 3 bases and J shed 2 bases, with 16 bases lying between them. Germline V CDR1 and CDR2: MNHEY, SMNVEV (reference sequence). The CDR3 sequence is 16 residues long. The CDR3 region is CASSFGGLGRNYGYTF. The CDR3 DNA is TGTGCCAGCAGTTTCGGGGGATTAGGGCGGAACTATGGCTACACCTTC.

CDR3 nucleotides: TGTGCCATCAGTCCCCAAGGGGAGGTGTGGAACACCATATATTTT. Its protein product is CAISPQGEVWNTIYF. This chain links TRBV10-3 with TRBJ1-3; possible D gene TRBD1, 5 bases. Germline V lookup: CDR1 ENHRY, CDR2 SYGVKD. Between the trimmed V and J ends, which lost 5 bases and 7 bases, there was a span of 18 bases. CDR3 length equals 15 residues.

This clone was detected only once. The same CDR3 arises from other DNA sequences in this sample as well. The chain combines TRBV7-2 with TRBJ1-5, with D possibly matching TRBD1 (5 bases). The CDR3 runs to 13 residues. The germline V gene has CDR1 SGHTA and CDR2 FQGNSA. V was trimmed by 1 base and J by 10 bases, leaving 11 bases between them. CDR3 nucleotides: TGTGCCAGCAGCTTAGTTGAAAGGGGTCCCCAGCATTTT. As protein: CASSLVERGPQHF.

The V gene is TRBV6-4, the J gene TRBJ1-2, with 8 bases identical to TRBD1. Trimming took 4 bases from V and 4 from J; bases not matched to a gene: 8. The length of the CDR3 is 15 residues. Germline assignment: CDR1 MRHNA and CDR2 SNTAGT. The CDR3 DNA reads as TGTGCCAGCAGTGTGTCGGGACAGGCCCCCTATGGCTACACCTTC. Its protein product is CASSVSGQAPYGYTF.

The rearrangement links TRBV7-2 to TRBJ2-7, with D possibly being TRBD2 (6 bases). This CDR3 has 15 amino acids. The germline V gene has CDR1 SGHTA and CDR2 FQGNSA. The germline V and J ends were trimmed by 2 bases and 0 bases, with 11 bases remaining between them. Here the CDR3 reads CASSLSAGSSYEQYF. CDR3 nucleotide sequence: TGTGCCAGCAGCTTATCTGCGGGGAGCTCCTACGAGCAGTACTTC.

CDR3 amino acids: CASRYPGYGYTF. CDR3 in DNA: TGTGCCAGCAGATACCCCGGCTATGGCTACACCTTC. V is TRBV6-6 and J is TRBJ1-2; D is ambiguous. In germline, CDR1 is MNHNY, CDR2 SVGAGI (reference sequence). The CDR3 is made up of 12 amino acids. V lost 6 bases, J lost 4 bases, and 9 bases lay in between.